Included here is one TCR beta chain sequence, with context. Its antigen is undetermined. One end of the junction varies from germline; a read error may be responsible. TCRdb reprocessed the 5' RACE reads with MiXCR, giving one entry per CDR3 protein. The table has fewer than 250,000 distinct CDR3 sequences, roughly 27% seen once. The record originates from a study of T-cell memory formation after mild COVID-19. Study-level findings and limits: Mainly CM and EM harbored the contracting CD4+ clones; mainly EMRA harbored the CD8+ ones.

The V gene's germline CDR1 is SGHDN and CDR2 FVKESK. The CDR3 spans 17 residues. This clonotype originated in an adult woman who had mild COVID-19 (a few samples of this study predate the infection). Cell type and time point are not known. The chain uses TRBV14 and TRBJ2-1, with no clear D. The sequencing sample was made of PBMCs or a T cell subset sorted from them (not recorded which). The CDR3 bases are TGTGCCAGCAGCCAAAGAGGATGGGTAGGCTCCGACAATGAGCAGTTCTTC. It is translated as CASSQRGWVGSDNEQFF.